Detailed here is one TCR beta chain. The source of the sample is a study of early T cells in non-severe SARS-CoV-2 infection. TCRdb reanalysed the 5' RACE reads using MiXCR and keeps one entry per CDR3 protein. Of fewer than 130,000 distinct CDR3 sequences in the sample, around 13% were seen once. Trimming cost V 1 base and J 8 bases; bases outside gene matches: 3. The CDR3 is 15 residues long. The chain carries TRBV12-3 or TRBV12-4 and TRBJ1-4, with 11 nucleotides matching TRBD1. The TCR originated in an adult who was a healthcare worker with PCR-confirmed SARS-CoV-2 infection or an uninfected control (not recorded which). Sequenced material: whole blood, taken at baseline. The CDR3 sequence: CASSLEGQGGEKLFF. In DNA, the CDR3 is TGTGCCAGCAGTTTAGAGGGACAGGGGGGGGAAAAACTGTTTTTT.